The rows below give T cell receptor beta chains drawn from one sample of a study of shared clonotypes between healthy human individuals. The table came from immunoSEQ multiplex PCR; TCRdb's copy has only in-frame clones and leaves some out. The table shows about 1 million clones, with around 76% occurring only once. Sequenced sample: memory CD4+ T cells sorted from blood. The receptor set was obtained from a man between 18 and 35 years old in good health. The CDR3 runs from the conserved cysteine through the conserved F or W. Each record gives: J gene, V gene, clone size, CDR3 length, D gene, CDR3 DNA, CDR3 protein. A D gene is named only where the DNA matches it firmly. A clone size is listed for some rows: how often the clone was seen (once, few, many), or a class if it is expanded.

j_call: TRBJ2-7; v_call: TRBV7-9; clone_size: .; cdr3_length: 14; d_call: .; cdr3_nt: TGTGCCAGCAGCCCCGAGGGGCAGGGCTACGAGCAGTACTTC; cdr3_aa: CASSPEGQGYEQYF
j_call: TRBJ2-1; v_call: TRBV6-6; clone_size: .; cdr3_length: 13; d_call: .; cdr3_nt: TGTGCCAGCAGTTTGCGATCTGACAATGAGCAGTTCTTC; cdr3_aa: CASSLRSDNEQFF
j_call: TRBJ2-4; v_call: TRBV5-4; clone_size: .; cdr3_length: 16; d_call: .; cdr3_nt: TGTGCCAGCAGCCAAGATGTCGCAGGGAGCAAAAACATTCAGTACTTC; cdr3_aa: CASSQDVAGSKNIQYF
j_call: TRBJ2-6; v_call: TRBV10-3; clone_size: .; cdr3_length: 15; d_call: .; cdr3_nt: TGTGCCATCAGTCAGGACGGCAGGGGGGCCAACGTCCTGACTTTC; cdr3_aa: CAISQDGRGANVLTF
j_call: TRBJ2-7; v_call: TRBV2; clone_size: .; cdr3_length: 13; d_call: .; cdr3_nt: TGTGCCAGCAGTGGACGGGACAACTACGAGCAGTACTTC; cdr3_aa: CASSGRDNYEQYF
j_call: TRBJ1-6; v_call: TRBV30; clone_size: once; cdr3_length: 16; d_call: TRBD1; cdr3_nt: TGTGCCTGGACCCCGCAGGGGGTCACCTATAATTCACCCCTCCACTTT; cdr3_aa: CAWTPQGVTYNSPLHF
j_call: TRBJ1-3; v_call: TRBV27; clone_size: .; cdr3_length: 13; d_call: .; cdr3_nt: TGTGCCAGCAGTTTGGGGGTCGGAAACACCATATATTTT; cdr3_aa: CASSLGVGNTIYF
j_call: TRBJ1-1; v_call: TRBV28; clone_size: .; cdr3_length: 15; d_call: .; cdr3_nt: TGTGCCAGCAGTCCTTCAGGGACCATAAACACTGAAGCTTTCTTT; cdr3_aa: CASSPSGTINTEAFF
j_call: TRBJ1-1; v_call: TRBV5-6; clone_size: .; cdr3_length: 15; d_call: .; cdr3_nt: TGTGCCAGCAGCCTCCCGAGCACAGGGATCGCTGAAGCTTTCTTT; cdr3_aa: CASSLPSTGIAEAFF
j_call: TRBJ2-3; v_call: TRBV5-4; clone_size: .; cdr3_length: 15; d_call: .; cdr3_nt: TGTGCCAGCAGCTCTGCCGCCTACTACACAGATACGCAGTATTTT; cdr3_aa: CASSSAAYYTDTQYF
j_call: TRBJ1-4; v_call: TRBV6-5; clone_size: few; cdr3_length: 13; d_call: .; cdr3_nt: TGTGCCAGCAGGTCCCTGGCAGGGGAAAAACTGTTTTTT; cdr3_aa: CASRSLAGEKLFF
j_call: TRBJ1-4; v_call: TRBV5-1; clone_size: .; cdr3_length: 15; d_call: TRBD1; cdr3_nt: TGCGCCAGCAGCTCTGGACAGGTCCCTGATGGGGAACTGTTTTTT; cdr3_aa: CASSSGQVPDGELFF
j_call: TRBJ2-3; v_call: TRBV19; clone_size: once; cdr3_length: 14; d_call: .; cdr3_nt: TGTGCCAGTGTAGCGAGGGAGAAGGCAGATACGCAGTATTTT; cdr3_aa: CASVAREKADTQYF
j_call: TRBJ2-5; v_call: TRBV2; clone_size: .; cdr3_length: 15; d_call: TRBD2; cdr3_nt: TGTGCCAGCCACCGGGCCGCGGGAGTTCAAGAGACCCAGTACTTC; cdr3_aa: CASHRAAGVQETQYF
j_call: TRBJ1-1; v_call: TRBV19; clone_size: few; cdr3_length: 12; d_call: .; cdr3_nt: TGTGCCAGTAATATGGCAGGAACTGAAGCTTTCTTT; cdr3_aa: CASNMAGTEAFF
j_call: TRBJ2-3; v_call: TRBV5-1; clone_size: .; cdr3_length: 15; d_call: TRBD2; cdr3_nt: TGCGCCAGCAGCTTGGCTAGCGGGGCTCAGGATACGCAGTATTTT; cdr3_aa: CASSLASGAQDTQYF
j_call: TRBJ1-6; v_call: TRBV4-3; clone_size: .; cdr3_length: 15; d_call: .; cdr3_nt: TGCGCCAGCAGCCAAGATGGGCGGACTAATTCACCCCTCCACTTT; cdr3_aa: CASSQDGRTNSPLHF
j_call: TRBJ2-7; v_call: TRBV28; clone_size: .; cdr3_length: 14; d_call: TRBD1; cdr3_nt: TGTGCCAGCAGAAGACAGGGGATATCCTACGAGCAGTACTTC; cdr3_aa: CASRRQGISYEQYF
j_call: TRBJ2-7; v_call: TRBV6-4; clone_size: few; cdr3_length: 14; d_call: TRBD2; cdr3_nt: TGTGCCAGCAGTCCTATAGCGGGGACCTACGAGCAGTACTTC; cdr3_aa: CASSPIAGTYEQYF
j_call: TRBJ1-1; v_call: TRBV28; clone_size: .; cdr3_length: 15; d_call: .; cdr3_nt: TGTGCCAGCAGTTTGGTTTTGGGGTTGAGGACTGAAGCTTTCTTT; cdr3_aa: CASSLVLGLRTEAFF
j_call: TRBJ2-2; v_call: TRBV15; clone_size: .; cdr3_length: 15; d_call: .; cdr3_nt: TGTGCCACCAGCAGGGAAAGGACAGAGACCGGGGAGCTGTTTTTT; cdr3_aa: CATSRERTETGELFF
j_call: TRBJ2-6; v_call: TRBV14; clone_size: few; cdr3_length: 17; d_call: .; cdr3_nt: TGTGCCAGCAGCCAATGGGCCCTCGACGGCTCTACCAACGTCCTGACTTTC; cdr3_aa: CASSQWALDGSTNVLTF
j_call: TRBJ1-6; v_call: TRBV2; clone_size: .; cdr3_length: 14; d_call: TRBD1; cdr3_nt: TGTGCCAGCAGACCGGGACAGCAAAATTCACCCCTCCACTTT; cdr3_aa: CASRPGQQNSPLHF
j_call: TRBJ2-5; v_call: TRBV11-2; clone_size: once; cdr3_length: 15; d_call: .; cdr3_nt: TGTGCCAGCAGCCCCATGGGACGGAGAGAAGAGACCCAGTACTTC; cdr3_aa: CASSPMGRREETQYF
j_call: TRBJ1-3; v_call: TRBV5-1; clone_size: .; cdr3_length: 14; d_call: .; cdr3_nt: TGCGCCAGCAGCTGGGCCGCCGATGGCAACACCATATATTTT; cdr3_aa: CASSWAADGNTIYF
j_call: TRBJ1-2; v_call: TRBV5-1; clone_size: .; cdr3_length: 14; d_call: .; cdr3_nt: TGCGCCAGCAGCTTGGAGGGTTCCAACTATGGCTACACCTTC; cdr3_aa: CASSLEGSNYGYTF
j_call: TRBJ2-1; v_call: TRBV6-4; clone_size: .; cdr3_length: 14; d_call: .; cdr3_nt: TGTGCCAGCAGTGTCGTTCGGGAGTCTGGTGAGCAGTTCTTC; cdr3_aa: CASSVVRESGEQFF
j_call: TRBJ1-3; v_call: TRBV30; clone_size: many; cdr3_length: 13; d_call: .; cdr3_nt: TGTGCCTGGAGTGCCCACTCTGGAAACACCATATATTTT; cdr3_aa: CAWSAHSGNTIYF
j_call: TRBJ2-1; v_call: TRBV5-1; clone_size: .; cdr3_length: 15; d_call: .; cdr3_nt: TGCGCCAGCAGCTTGGCGCAGAACTCCTACAATGAGCAGTTCTTC; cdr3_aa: CASSLAQNSYNEQFF
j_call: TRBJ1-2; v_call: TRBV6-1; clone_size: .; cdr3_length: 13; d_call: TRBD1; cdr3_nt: TGTGCCAGCAGACAGGGGGCGAATGATGGCTACACCTTC; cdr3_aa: CASRQGANDGYTF
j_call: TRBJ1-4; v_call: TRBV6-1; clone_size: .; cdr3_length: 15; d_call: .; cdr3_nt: TGTGCCAGCAGTGAAGGGGCGGGGGGTAATGAAAAACTGTTTTTT; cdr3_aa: CASSEGAGGNEKLFF
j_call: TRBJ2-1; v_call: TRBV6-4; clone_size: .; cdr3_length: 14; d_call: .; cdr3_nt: TGTGCCAGCAGTGACAGCGGTACTCCCAATGAGCAGTTCTTC; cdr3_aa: CASSDSGTPNEQFF
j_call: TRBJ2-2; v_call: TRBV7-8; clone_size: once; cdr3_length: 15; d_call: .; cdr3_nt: TGTGCCAGCAGCTTAGGCGCCAGCAACACCGGGGAGCTGTTTTTT; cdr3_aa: CASSLGASNTGELFF
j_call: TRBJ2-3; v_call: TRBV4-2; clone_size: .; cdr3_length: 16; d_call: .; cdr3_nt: TGTGCCAGCAGCCAACCAGGGAGGCGGGACACAGATACGCAGTATTTT; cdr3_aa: CASSQPGRRDTDTQYF
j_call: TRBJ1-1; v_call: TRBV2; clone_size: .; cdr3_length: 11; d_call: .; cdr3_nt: TGTGCCAGCAGTGAATCTACCAGGGCTTTCTTT; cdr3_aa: CASSESTRAFF
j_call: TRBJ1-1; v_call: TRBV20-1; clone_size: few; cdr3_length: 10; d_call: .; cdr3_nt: TGCAGTGCTAGAGAACCAAAAGCTTTCTTT; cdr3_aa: CSAREPKAFF
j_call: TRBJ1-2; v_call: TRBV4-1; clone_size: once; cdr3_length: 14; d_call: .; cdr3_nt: TGCGCCAGCAGTCCCTCGCTTCAAGGGCCAGGCTACACCTTC; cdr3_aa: CASSPSLQGPGYTF
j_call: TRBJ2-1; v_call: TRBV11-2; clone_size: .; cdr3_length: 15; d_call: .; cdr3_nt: TGTGCCAGCAGCTCCGGGGGTAGCTCCTACAATGAGCAGTTCTTC; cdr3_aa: CASSSGGSSYNEQFF
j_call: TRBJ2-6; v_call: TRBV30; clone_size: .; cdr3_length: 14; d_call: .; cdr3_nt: TGTGCCTGGACGGGGGGCTCCGGGGCCAACGTCCTGACTTTC; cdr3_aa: CAWTGGSGANVLTF
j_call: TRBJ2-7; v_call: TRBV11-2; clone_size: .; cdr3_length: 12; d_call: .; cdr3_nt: TGTGCCAGCAGCTTAAGGACAGACGAGCAGTACTTC; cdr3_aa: CASSLRTDEQYF
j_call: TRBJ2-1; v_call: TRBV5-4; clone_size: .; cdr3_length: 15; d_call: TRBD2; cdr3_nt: TGTGCCAGCAGCATAGCGGGGGGGCCAGGCAATGAGCAGTTCTTC; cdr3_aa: CASSIAGGPGNEQFF
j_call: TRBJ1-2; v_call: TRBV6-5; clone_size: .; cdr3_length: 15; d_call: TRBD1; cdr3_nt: TGTGCCAGCACTACTACCGGGACAGGGAACTATGGCTACACCTTC; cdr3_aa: CASTTTGTGNYGYTF
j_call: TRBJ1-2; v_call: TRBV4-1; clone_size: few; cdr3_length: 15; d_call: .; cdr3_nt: TGCGCCAGCAGCTATGAACATGGACAGAACTATGGCTACACCTTC; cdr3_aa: CASSYEHGQNYGYTF
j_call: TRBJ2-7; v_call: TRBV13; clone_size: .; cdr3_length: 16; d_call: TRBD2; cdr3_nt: TGTGCCAGCAGCCTAATAGGGCTAGCGGGACGTTCGGAGCAGTACTTC; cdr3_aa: CASSLIGLAGRSEQYF
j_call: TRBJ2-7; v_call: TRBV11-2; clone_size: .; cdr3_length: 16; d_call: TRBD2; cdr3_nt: TGTGCCAGCAGCTTAGAATTGGCTAGCGGGGGCTACGAGCAGTACTTC; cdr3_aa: CASSLELASGGYEQYF
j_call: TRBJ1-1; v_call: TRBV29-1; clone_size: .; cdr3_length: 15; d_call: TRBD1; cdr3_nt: TGCAGCGTCCCCCGGGGCGGGACAGGATGGACTGAAGCTTTCTTT; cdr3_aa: CSVPRGGTGWTEAFF
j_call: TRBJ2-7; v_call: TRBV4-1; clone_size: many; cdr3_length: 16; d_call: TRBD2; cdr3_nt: TGCGCCAGCAGCCAACCGACTAGCGGGAGACGGCACGAGCAGTACTTC; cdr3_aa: CASSQPTSGRRHEQYF
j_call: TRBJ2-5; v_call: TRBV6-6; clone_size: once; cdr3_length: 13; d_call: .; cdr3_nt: TGTGCCACCCGGTCGGGGGGCGAAGAGACCCAGTACTTC; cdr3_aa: CATRSGGEETQYF
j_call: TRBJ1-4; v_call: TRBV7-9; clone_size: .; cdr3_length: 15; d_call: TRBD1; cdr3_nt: TGTGCCAGCAGCTTTGGTGACAGGGGGCTTGAAAAACTGTTTTTT; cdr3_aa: CASSFGDRGLEKLFF
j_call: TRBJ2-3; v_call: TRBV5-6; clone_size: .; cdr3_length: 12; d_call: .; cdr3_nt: TGTGCCAGCAGTGGGACGGGCGATACGCAGTATTTT; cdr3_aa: CASSGTGDTQYF
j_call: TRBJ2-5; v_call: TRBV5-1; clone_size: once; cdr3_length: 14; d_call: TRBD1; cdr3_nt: TGCGCCAGCAGCTTGGCCGTCAGGGGGGAGACCCAGTACTTC; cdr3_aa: CASSLAVRGETQYF
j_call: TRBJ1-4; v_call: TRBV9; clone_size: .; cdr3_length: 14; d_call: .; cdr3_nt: TGTGCCAGCAGCGTAGGATACGGTGGTGAAAAACTGTTTTTT; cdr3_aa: CASSVGYGGEKLFF
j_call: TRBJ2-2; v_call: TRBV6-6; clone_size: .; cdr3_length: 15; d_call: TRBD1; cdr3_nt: TGTGCCAGCAGGGGGACAGGGGATAGAACCGGGGAGCTGTTTTTT; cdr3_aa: CASRGTGDRTGELFF